Sequencing of this TCR beta chain was carried out in a study of beta chain features in type 1 diabetes. All of the isolated RNA was reverse transcribed, so expressed TCRB transcripts were sequenced. The repertoire was sequenced with immunoSEQ multiplex PCR; TCRdb's copy has only in-frame clones and lacks some. This sample has tens of thousands of clones, with over 50% found just once. This clone has only a few counts. Its antigen is unidentified. The germline V gene encodes CDR1 SGHRS and CDR2 YFSETQ. This CDR3 has 13 residues. V shed 9 bases and J shed 6 bases, with 16 bases lying between them. Overall study findings and caveats: Sampled from patients, naive, central memory and Treg TCRB repertoires appeared more similar than those sampled from healthy donors. A potential influence of HLA type upon TCRB rearrangement remained unresolved herein.

The chain uses TRBV5-1 and TRBJ2-4; the D gene is possibly TRBD1 (5 bases). Input material: Tregs from blood. The sequence was obtained from a woman under 30 in good health. CDR3 in amino acids: CATSAGQGNIQYF. Written as DNA, the CDR3 is TGCGCCACCTCGGCCGGGCAGGGAAACATTCAGTACTTC.